The text below deals with one T cell receptor (beta chain). Antigen specificity is unknown. CDR1 ENHRY and CDR2 SYGVKD come from the germline V gene. Trimming cost V 10 bases and J 7 bases; bases outside gene matches: 18. The CDR3 totals 15 residues. Donors, without exception, were Caucasian adults residing in Nashville, Tennessee. The run depth of the assay was deep. Every unsorted PBMC PCR replicate was loaded with around 290 ng DNA, tens of thousands of T cell genomes. Libraries were prepared by immunoSEQ multiplex PCR; TCRdb keeps only in-frame clonotypes and omits some of them. The sample has about 460,000 clones; 70% to 80% are singletons. The sample belongs to a study of shared clonotypes between healthy human individuals. Study observations and caveats: It was only blood that was sampled, and tissue repertoires likely differ.

The sequenced sample was PBMCs. The receptor was derived from a woman in her thirties or forties in good health. Some clones in this sample may be carry-over from other donors' samples. This chain uses TRBV10-3 with TRBJ2-7; 8 bases agree with TRBD1. CDR3 protein: CATLQGVGVLREQYF. DNA for the CDR3: TGTGCCACACTACAGGGGGTGGGAGTACTACGAGAGCAGTACTTC.